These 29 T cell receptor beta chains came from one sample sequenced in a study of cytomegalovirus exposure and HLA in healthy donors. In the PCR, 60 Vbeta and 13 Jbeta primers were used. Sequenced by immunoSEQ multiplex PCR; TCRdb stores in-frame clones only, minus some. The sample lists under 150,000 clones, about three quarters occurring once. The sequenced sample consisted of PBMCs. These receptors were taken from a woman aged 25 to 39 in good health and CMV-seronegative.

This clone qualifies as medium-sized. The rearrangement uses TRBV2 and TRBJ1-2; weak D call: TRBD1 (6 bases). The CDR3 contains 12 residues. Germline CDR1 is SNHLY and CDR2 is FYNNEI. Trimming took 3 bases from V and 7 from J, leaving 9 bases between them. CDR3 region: CASSDQGPGYTF. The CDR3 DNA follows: TGTGCCAGCAGTGACCAGGGGCCTGGCTACACCTTC.

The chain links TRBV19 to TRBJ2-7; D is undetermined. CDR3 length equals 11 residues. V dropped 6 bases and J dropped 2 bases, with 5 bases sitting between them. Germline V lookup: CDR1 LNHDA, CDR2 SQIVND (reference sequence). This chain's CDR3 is CASSDTYEQYF. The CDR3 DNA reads TGTGCCAGTAGCGACACCTACGAGCAGTACTTC.

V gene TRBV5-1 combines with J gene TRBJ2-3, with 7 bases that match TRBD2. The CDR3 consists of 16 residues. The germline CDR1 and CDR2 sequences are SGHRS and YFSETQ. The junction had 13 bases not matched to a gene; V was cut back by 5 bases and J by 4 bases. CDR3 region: CASRNSIGRVPDTQYF. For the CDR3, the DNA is TGCGCCAGCAGAAACTCAATAGGGAGGGTTCCAGATACGCAGTATTTT.

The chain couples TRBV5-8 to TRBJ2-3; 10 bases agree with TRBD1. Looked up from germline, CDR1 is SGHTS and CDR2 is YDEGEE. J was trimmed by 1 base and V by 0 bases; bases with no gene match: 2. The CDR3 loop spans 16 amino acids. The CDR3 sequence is CASSLADRGGTDTQYF. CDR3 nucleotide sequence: TGTGCCAGCAGCTTGGCGGACAGGGGGGGCACAGATACGCAGTATTTT.

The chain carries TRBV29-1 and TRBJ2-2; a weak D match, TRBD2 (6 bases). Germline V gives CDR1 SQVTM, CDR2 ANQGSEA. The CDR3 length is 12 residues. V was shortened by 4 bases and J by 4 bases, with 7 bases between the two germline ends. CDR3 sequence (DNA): TGCAGCGTTGCGGGGGTCACCGGGGAGCTGTTTTTT. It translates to CSVAGVTGELFF.

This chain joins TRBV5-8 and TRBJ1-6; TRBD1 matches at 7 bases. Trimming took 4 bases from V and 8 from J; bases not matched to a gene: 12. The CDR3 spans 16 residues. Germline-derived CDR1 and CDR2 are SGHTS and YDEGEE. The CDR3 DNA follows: TGTGCCAGCAGCCACTCCTTCGGACAGGTCCATTCACCCCTCCACTTT. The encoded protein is CASSHSFGQVHSPLHF.

CDR3 DNA sequence: TGTGCCAGCAGTTGGGGTGGGGACAGCTTAACCGGGGAGCTGTTTTTT. This encodes CASSWGGDSLTGELFF. This chain connects TRBV27 to TRBJ2-2, with TRBD1 matching 7 bases. This CDR3 has 16 residues. V trimming: 4 bases; J trimming: 5 bases; junction bases outside the gene matches: 10. Germline V lookup: CDR1 MNHEY, CDR2 SMNVEV (reference sequence).

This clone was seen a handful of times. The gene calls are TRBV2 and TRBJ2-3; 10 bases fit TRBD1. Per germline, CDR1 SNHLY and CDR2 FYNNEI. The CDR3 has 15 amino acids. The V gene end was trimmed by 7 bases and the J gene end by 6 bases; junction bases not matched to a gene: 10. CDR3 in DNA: TGTGCCAGCAAGACCGGGACAGGGGTTCCGGATACGCAGTATTTT. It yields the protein CASKTGTGVPDTQYF.

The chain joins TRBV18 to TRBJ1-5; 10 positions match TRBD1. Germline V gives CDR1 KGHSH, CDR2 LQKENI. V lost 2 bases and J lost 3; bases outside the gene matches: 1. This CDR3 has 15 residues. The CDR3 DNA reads TGTGCCAGCTCACCAGACAGGGGGCCCAATCAGCCCCAGCATTTT. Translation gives CASSPDRGPNQPQHF.

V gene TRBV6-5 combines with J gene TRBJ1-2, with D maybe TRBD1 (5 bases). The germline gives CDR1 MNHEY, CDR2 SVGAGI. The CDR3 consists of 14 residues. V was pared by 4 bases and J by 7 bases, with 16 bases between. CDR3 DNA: TGTGCCAGCAGTTTTGACAGCCGGGTGGGTGGCTACACCTTC. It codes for CASSFDSRVGGYTF.

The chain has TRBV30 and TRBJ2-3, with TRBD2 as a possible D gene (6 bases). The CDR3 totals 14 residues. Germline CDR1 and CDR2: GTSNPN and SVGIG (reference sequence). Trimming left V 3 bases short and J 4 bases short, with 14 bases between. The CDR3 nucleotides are TGTGCCTGGAGCGCCGGGACTCTGGCAGATACGCAGTATTTT. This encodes CAWSAGTLADTQYF.

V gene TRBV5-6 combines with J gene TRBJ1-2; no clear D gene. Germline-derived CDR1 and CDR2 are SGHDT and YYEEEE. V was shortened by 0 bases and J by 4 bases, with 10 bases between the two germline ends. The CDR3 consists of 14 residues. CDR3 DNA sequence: TGTGCCAGCAGCTTGGGGCCCCTCTCCTATGGCTACACCTTC. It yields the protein CASSLGPLSYGYTF.

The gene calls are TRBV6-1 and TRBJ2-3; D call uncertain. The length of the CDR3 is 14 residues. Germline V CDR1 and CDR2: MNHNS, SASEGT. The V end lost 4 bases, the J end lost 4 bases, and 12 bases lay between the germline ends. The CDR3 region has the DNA TGTGCCAGCAGTGGGTCCTTTTCAGCAGATACGCAGTATTTT. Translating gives CASSGSFSADTQYF.

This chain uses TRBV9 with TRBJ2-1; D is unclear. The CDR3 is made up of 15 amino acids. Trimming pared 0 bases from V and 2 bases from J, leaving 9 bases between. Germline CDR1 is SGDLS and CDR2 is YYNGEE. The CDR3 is CASSVDVRPYNEQFF. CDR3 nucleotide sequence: TGTGCCAGCAGCGTAGATGTCAGGCCCTACAATGAGCAGTTCTTC.

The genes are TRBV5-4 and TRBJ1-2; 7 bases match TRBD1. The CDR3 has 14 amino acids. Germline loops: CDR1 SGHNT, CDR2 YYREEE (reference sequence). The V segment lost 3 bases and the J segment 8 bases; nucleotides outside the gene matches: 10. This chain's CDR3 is CASSSYDREGGYTF. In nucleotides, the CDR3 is TGTGCCAGCAGCTCGTACGACAGGGAAGGAGGCTACACCTTC.

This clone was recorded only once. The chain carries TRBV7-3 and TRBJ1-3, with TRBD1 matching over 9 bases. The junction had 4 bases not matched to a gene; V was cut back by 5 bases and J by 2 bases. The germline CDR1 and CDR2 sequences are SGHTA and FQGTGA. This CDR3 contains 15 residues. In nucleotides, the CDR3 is TGTGCCAGCAGCAAGACAGGGGGAGCTGGAAACACCATATATTTT. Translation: CASSKTGGAGNTIYF. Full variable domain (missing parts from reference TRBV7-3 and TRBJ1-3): GAGVSQTPSNKVTEKGKYVELRCDPISGHTALYWYRQSLGQGPEFLIYFQGTGAADDSGLPNDRFFAVRPEGSVSTLKIQRTERGDSAVYLCASSKTGGAGNTIYFGEGSWLTVV.

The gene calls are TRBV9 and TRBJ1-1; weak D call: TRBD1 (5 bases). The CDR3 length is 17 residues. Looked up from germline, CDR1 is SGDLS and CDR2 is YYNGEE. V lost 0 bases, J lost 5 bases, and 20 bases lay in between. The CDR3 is CASSVVGTGVGGTEAFF. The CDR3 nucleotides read TGTGCCAGCAGCGTAGTAGGGACGGGAGTTGGGGGGACTGAAGCTTTCTTT.

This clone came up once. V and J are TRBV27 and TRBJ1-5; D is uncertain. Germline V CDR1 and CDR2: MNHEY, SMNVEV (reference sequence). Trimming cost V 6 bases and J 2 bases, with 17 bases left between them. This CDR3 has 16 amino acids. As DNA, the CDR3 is TGTGCCAGCAGGAGTAGCCCCAGTCGGGGCAATCAGCCCCAGCATTTT. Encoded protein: CASRSSPSRGNQPQHF.

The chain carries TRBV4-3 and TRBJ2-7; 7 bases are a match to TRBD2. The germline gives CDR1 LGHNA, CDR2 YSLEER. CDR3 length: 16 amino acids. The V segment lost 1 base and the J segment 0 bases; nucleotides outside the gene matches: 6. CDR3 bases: TGCGCCAGCAGCCAAGCCCTCTGGGACTACTCCTACGAGCAGTACTTC. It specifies CASSQALWDYSYEQYF.

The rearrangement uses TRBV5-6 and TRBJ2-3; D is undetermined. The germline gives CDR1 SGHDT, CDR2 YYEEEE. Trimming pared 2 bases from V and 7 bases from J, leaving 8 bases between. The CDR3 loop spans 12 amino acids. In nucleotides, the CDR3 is TGTGCCAGCAGCTTTCAGATAAATACGCAGTATTTT. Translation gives CASSFQINTQYF.

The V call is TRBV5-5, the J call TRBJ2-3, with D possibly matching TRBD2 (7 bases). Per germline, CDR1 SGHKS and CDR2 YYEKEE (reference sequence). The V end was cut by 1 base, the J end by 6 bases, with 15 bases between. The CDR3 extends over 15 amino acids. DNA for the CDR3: TGTGCCAGCAGCTTGTTGGGGGGGCTTTTGGATACGCAGTATTTT. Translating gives CASSLLGGLLDTQYF.

CDR3 in amino acids: CASSVEPDGDTEAFF. The CDR3 nucleotides read TGTGCCAGCAGCGTAGAGCCGGACGGGGACACTGAAGCTTTCTTT. This rearrangement joins TRBV9 to TRBJ1-1; D is uncertain. This CDR3 contains 15 residues. Germline V gene sequence: CDR1 SGDLS, CDR2 YYNGEE. The V end lost 0 bases, the J end lost 3 bases, and 12 bases lay between the germline ends.

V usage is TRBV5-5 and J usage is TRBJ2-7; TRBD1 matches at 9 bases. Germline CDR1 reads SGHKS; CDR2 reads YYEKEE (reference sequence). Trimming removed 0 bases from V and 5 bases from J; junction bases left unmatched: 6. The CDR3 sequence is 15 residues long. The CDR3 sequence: CASSLAGTGQDEQYF. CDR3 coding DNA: TGTGCCAGCAGCTTGGCCGGGACAGGGCAGGACGAGCAGTACTTC.

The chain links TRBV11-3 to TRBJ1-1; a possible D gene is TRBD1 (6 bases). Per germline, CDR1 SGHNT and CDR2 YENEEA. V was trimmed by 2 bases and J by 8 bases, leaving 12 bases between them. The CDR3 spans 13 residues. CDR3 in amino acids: CASSLRPDREAFF. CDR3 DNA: TGTGCCAGCAGCTTAAGACCTGACAGGGAAGCTTTCTTT.

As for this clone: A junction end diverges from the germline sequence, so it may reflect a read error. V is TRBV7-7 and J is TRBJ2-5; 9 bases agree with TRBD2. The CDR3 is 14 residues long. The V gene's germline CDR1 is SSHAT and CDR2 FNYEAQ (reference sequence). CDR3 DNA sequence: TGTGCTAGCAGCTTAAGAGCGGGGGGAGAGACCCAGTACTTC. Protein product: CASSLRAGGETQYF.

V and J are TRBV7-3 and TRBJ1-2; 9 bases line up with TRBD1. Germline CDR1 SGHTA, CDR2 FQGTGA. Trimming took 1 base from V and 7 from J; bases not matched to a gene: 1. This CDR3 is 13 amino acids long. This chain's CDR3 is CASSLNRGPGYTF. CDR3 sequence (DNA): TGTGCCAGCAGCTTAAACAGGGGGCCTGGCTACACCTTC.

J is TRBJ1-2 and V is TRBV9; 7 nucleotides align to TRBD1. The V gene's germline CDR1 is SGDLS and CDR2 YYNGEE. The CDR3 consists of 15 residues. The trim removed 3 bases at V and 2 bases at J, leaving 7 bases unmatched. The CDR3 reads CASSEWDSFNYGYTF. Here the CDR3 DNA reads TGTGCCAGCAGCGAGTGGGACAGTTTCAACTATGGCTACACCTTC.

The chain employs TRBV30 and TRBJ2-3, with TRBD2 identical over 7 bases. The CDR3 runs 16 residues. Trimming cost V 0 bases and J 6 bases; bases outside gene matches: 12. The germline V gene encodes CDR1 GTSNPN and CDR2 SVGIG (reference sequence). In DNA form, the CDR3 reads TGTGCCTGGAGTGTACGTAGTGGACTAGTTTCTGATACGCAGTATTTT. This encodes CAWSVRSGLVSDTQYF.

CDR3 sequence reads: CASRRTGGANVLTF. CDR3 nucleotides: TGTGCCAGCAGGCGGACAGGGGGGGCCAACGTCCTGACTTTC. J is TRBJ2-6 and V is TRBV7-6, with 8 bases lining up with TRBD1. The CDR3 sequence is 14 residues long. The V segment lost 6 bases and the J segment 4 bases; nucleotides outside the gene matches: 2. The germline V gene has CDR1 SGHVS and CDR2 FNYEAQ. Looking up the rest from reference TRBV7-6 and TRBJ2-6 gives the full variable domain: GAGVSQSPRYKVTKRGQDVALRCDPISGHVSLYWYRQALGQGPEFLTYFNYEAQQDKSGLPNDRFSAERPEGSISTLTIQRTEQRDSAMYRCASRRTGGANVLTFGAGSRLTVL.